The entry below describes one TCR beta chain. This specimen belongs to a study of blood T cell repertoires in COVID-19. On the study more broadly: Sites in the United States, Italy and Spain provided acute and convalescent COVID-19 samples. From T cells, B-cell-depleted T cells, or PBMCs came the material, which was cDNA or gDNA.

Profiled with immunoSEQ multiplex PCR; TCRdb holds only in-frame clones, not every one. This table has about 200,000 clones, 87% appearing once. The germline CDR1 and CDR2 sequences are SNHLY and FYNNEI. Trimming removed 7 bases from V and 7 bases from J; junction bases left unmatched: 6. The CDR3 runs 13 residues. V and J are TRBV2 and TRBJ2-2, with 7 bases fitting TRBD1. The receptor comes from a man aged 55 to 70 with active or convalescent COVID-19. Material for sequencing was peripheral blood. Here the CDR3 reads CASNPPGGGELFF. CDR3 DNA sequence: TGTGCCAGCAACCCCCCAGGGGGCGGGGAGCTGTTTTTT. The entire variable domain, with the rest obtained from reference TRBV2 and TRBJ2-2, is as follows: EPEVTQTPSHQVTQMGQEVILRCVPISNHLYFYWYRQILGQKVEFLVSFYNNEISEKSEIFDDQFSVERPDGSNFTLKIRSTKLEDSAMYFCASNPPGGGELFFGEGSRLTVL.